This T cell receptor (beta chain) was obtained from a study of blood T cell repertoires in COVID-19. Study overall: Italy, Spain and the United States were the sources of the convalescent and acute COVID-19 samples. T cells, B-cell-depleted T cells, or PBMCs provided the cDNA or gDNA that served as material.

In the authors' methods: Cell counts per sample came from amplifying reference gene primers. Measured with immunoSEQ multiplex PCR; TCRdb has only the in-frame clones, and not every one. That table is the source of V, J and clone size, and D and trimming were worked out from the DNA. The table shows about 46,000 clones, with about 89% occurring only once. V was cut by 3 bases and J by 4 bases, with 5 bases left in between. Germline V gene sequence: CDR1 KGHSH, CDR2 LQKENI. The CDR3 covers 12 residues. As for this clone: Other DNA variants within this sample encode the same CDR3.

The chain combines TRBV18 with TRBJ2-3; D is ambiguous. Source material: peripheral blood. The sequence was collected from a human donor in a cohort sampled during active COVID-19. CDR3 sequence (DNA): TGTGCCAGCTCACCTATAGCAGATACGCAGTATTTT. This codes for CASSPIADTQYF.